The 14 T cell receptor beta chains below all came from one sample that was sequenced in a study of blood T cells in healthy people across ages. A second PCR of about 7 to 12 cycles used a sample-barcoded 5' primer and a J-beta primer mix. TCRdb fed the 5' RACE reads into MiXCR, producing one record per CDR3 protein. The profile shows 950,000 to 1,200,000 distinct CDR3 sequences, more than 30% of them singletons. Sequencing was performed on blood. Receptor source: a man younger than 35 in good health.

V gene TRBV20-1 combines with J gene TRBJ1-4; D gene unclear. The CDR3 has 14 residues. Germline CDR1 is DFQATT and CDR2 is SNEGSKA (reference sequence). Between the trimmed V and J ends, which lost 3 bases and 3 bases, there was a span of 11 bases. In DNA, the CDR3 is TGCAGTGCTAGTTCTATTACGTCTAATGAAAAACTGTTTTTT. Encoded protein: CSASSITSNEKLFF.

There are a few counts of this clonotype. V is TRBV6-4 and J is TRBJ2-3, with 15 bases fitting TRBD2. Trimming removed 0 bases from V and 14 bases from J; junction bases left unmatched: 6. Germline-derived CDR1 and CDR2 are MRHNA and SNTAGT. The CDR3 extends over 15 amino acids. CDR3 bases: TGTGCCAGCAGTGACTCGGGACTAGCGGGAGGACGGCGGTATTTT. It yields the protein CASSDSGLAGGRRYF.

In its sample, this clonotype was seen a few times. The gene calls are TRBV4-1 and TRBJ1-5; D not certain. Germline CDR1 and CDR2: MGHRA and YSYEKL. CDR3 size: 18 residues. Trimming removed 1 base from V and 6 bases from J, with 22 bases in between. The CDR3 coding sequence is TGCGCCAGCAGCCAAGTCGGGAGGGATTACGTCGGAGTTCAGCCCCAGCATTTT. Protein product: CASSQVGRDYVGVQPQHF.

The chain combines TRBV6-5 with TRBJ2-3; 8 bases are shared with TRBD2. V lost 5 bases to trimming and J lost 0 bases; unmatched junction nucleotides: 7. Looked up from germline, CDR1 is MNHEY and CDR2 is SVGAGI. This CDR3 has 16 amino acids. As DNA, the CDR3 is TGTGCCAGCAGTCAACGGGAGGGAGGAAGCACAGATACGCAGTATTTT. It codes for CASSQREGGSTDTQYF.

This clonotype was counted only a few times. The V gene is TRBV3-1, the J gene TRBJ2-7, with D hard to call. Trimming stripped 2 bases from V and 2 bases from J, with 10 bases between. Germline V lookup: CDR1 LGHDT, CDR2 YNNKEL (reference sequence). The CDR3 extends over 14 amino acids. Written as DNA, the CDR3 is TGTGCCAGCAGCCAACTAGTGGCAGCCTACGAGCAGTACTTC. Protein: CASSQLVAAYEQYF.

This rearrangement joins TRBV2 to TRBJ2-4, with TRBD2 matching over 7 bases. Matching the DNA end better, TRBJ2-7 makes the J call doubtful. CDR3 length equals 17 residues. Looked up from germline, CDR1 is SNHLY and CDR2 is FYNNEI. The DNA for the CDR3 is TGTGCCAGCAGTGAAGCGCTGGGGCTAGCGGCAACCTACGAGCAGTACTTC. Translation gives CASSEALGLAATYEQYF.

This clonotype was observed a few times. The DNA of the CDR3 is TGCAGCGTGCCGGGACCTACTGAGCAGTACTTC. Translation: CSVPGPTEQYF. The V call is TRBV29-1, the J call TRBJ2-4, with D perhaps matching TRBD1 or TRBD2 (5 bases each). CDR3 length: 11 amino acids. Trimming removed 6 bases at V and 13 bases at J, with 16 bases between. The germline gives CDR1 SQVTM, CDR2 ANQGSEA.

A few counts support this clonotype. The rearrangement joins TRBV10-3 to TRBJ2-3, with 11 bases that match TRBD2. This CDR3 has 14 amino acids. Germline CDR1 is ENHRY and CDR2 is SYGVKD. V trimming: 6 bases; J trimming: 10 bases; junction bases outside the gene matches: 9. The CDR3 region has the DNA TGTGCCATCAGGGTAGCGGGGGGGCCCTCGGCGCAGTATTTT. This codes for CAIRVAGGPSAQYF.

This clonotype was seen a handful of times. The chain is built from TRBV5-1 and TRBJ1-1; TRBD1 matches 8 bases. Per the germline V gene, CDR1 is SGHRS and CDR2 is YFSETQ. With V trimmed by 4 bases and J by 2 bases, 10 bases remained unmatched. This CDR3 spans 16 amino acids. The CDR3 spells CASSRDRTSTNTEAFF. CDR3 in DNA: TGCGCCAGCAGCCGGGACAGGACAAGTACAAACACTGAAGCTTTCTTT. Variable domain in full (rest from reference TRBV5-1 and TRBJ1-1): KAGVTQTPRYLIKTRGQQVTLSCSPISGHRSVSWYQQTPGQGLQFLFEYFSETQRNKGNFPGRFSGRQFSNSRSEMNVSTLELGDSALYLCASSRDRTSTNTEAFFGQGTRLTVV.

CDR3 region: CSGVGGGSYNEQYF. The CDR3 DNA reads TGCAGCGGAGTTGGGGGCGGCTCCTACAATGAGCAGTACTTC. V gene TRBV20-1 combines with J gene TRBJ2-1; a weak D match, TRBD1 (6 bases). The J call is in doubt because the DNA end fits TRBJ2-7 better. The CDR3 is 14 residues long. Germline values: CDR1 DFQATT, CDR2 SNEGSKA (reference sequence).

This clonotype was picked up many times. J is TRBJ2-5 and V is TRBV20-1; 9 nucleotides line up with TRBD1. CDR3 length equals 14 residues. V lost 3 bases to trimming and J lost 5 bases; unmatched junction nucleotides: 7. Germline V lookup: CDR1 DFQATT, CDR2 SNEGSKA (reference sequence). Written as DNA, the CDR3 is TGCAGTGCTAGTTACGGGACAGGGTACGAGACCCAGTACTTC. Its translation: CSASYGTGYETQYF.

The genes are TRBV27 and TRBJ2-7; D assignment may be TRBD1 or TRBD2 (5 bases each). V was trimmed by 5 bases and J by 0 bases, leaving 14 bases between them. The germline CDR1 and CDR2 sequences are MNHEY and SMNVEV (reference sequence). This CDR3 is built from 15 residues. DNA for the CDR3: TGTGCCAGCAGTCGAAAGGGACCGGGCTCCTACGAGCAGTACTTC. As protein: CASSRKGPGSYEQYF.

V is TRBV6-1 and J is TRBJ1-5; no definite D call. The ends were cut back, 5 bases at V and 7 bases at J, with 12 bases in the middle. Germline CDR1 is MNHNS and CDR2 is SASEGT. The CDR3 runs 13 residues. The chain's CDR3 is CASSPRLAQPQHF. The CDR3 nucleotides read TGTGCCAGCAGTCCACGGCTGGCGCAGCCCCAGCATTTT.

The V gene is TRBV2, the J gene TRBJ1-2; no firm D call. Per germline, CDR1 SNHLY and CDR2 FYNNEI. The CDR3 contains 12 residues. Trimming removed 1 base at V and 4 bases at J, with 4 bases between. CDR3 sequence reads: CASSEVPYGYTF. Written as DNA, the CDR3 is TGTGCCAGCAGTGAAGTTCCCTATGGCTACACCTTC. Full variable domain (remainder filled in from reference TRBV2 and TRBJ1-2): EPEVTQTPSHQVTQMGQEVILRCVPISNHLYFYWYRQILGQKVEFLVSFYNNEISEKSEIFDDQFSVERPDGSNFTLKIRSTKLEDSAMYFCASSEVPYGYTFGSGTRLTVV.